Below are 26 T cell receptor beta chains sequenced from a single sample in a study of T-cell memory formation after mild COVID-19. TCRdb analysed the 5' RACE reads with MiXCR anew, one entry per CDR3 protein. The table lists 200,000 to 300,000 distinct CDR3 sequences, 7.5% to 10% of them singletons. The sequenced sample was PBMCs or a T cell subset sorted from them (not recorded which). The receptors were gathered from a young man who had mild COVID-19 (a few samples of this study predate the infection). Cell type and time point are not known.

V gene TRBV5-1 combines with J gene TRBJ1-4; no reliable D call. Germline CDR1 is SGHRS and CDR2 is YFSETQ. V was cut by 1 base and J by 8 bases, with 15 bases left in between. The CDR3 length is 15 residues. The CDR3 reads CASSLLGTYKEKLFF. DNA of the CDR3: TGCGCCAGCAGCTTGTTGGGAACCTACAAGGAAAAACTGTTTTTT.

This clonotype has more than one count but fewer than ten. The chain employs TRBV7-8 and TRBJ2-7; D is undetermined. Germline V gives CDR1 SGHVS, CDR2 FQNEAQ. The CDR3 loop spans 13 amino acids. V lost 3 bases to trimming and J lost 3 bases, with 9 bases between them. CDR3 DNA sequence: TGTGCCAGCAGCTTTCCCGGTGACTACGAGCAGTACTTC. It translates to CASSFPGDYEQYF. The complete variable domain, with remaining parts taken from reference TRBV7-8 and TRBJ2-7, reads GAGVSQSPRYKVAKRGQDVALRCDPISGHVSLFWYQQALGQGPEFLTYFQNEAQLDKSGLPSDRFFAERPEGSVSTLKIQRTQQEDSAVYLCASSFPGDYEQYFGPGTRLTVT.

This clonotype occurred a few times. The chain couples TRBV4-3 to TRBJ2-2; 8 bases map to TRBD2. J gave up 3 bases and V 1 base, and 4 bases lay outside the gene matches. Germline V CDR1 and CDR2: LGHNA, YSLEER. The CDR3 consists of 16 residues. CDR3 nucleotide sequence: TGCGCCAGCAGCCAAGTCTACGGGGGGGACACCGGGGAGCTGTTTTTT. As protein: CASSQVYGGDTGELFF.

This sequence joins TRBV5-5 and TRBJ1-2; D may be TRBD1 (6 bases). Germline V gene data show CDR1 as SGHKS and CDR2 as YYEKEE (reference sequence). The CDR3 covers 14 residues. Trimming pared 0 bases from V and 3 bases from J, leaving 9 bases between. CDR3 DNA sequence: TGTGCCAGCAGCTTGGGCGAGGGGGACTATGGCTACACCTTC. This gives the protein CASSLGEGDYGYTF.

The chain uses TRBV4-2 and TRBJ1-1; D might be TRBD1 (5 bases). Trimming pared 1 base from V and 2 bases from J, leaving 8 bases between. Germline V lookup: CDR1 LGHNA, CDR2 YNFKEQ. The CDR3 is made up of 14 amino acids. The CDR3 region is CASSQVGGNTEAFF. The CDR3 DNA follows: TGTGCCAGCAGCCAAGTCGGGGGAAACACTGAAGCTTTCTTT.

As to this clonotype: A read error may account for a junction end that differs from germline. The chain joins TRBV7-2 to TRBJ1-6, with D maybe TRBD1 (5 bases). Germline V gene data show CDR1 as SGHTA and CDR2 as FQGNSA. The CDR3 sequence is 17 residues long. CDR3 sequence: CASSLAPQTAYNSPLHF. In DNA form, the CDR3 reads TGTGCCAGCAGCCTAGCGCCGCAGACAGCCTATAATTCACCCCTCCACTTT.

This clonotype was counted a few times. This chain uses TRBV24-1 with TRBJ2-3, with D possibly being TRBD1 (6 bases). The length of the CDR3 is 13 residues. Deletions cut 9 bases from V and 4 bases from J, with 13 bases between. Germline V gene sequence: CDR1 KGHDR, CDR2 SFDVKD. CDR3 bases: TGTGCCACCGGGGGCACGGTTCCAGATACGCAGTATTTT. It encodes CATGGTVPDTQYF.

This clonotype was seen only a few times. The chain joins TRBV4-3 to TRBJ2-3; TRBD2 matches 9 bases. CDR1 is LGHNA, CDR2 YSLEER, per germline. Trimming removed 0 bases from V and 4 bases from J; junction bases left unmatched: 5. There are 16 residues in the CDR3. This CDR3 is CASSQDLASGADTQYF. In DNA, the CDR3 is TGCGCCAGCAGCCAAGATTTGGCTAGCGGGGCAGATACGCAGTATTTT.

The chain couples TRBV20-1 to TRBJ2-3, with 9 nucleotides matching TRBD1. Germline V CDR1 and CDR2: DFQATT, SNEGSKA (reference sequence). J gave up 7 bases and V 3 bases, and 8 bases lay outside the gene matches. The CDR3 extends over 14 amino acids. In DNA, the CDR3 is TGCAGTGCTAGGAGCACAGGGGGCATGTATACGCAGTATTTT. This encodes CSARSTGGMYTQYF.

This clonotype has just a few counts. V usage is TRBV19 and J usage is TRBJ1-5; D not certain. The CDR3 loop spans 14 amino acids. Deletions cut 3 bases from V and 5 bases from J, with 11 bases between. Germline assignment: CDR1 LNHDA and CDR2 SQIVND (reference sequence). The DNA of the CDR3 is TGTGCCAGTAGTATTGCAGGCAGTTATCAGCCCCAGCATTTT. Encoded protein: CASSIAGSYQPQHF.

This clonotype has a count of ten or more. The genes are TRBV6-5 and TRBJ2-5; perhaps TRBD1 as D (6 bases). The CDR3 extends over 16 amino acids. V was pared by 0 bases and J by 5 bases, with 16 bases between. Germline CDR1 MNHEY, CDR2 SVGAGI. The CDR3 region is CASSYSRDTGVETQYF. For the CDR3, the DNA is TGTGCCAGCAGTTACTCGAGGGACACAGGTGTGGAGACCCAGTACTTC.

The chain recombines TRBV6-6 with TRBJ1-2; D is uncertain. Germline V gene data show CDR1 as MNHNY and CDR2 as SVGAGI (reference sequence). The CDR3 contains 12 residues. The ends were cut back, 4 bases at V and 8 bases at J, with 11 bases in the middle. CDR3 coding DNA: TGTGCCAGCAGTTCGATCGAAGGGGGCTACACCTTC. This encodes CASSSIEGGYTF.

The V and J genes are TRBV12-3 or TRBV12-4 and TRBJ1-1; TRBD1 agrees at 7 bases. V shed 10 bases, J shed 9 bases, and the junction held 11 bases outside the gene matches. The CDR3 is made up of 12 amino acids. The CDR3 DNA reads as TGTGCCACAGGGGGGCCGATACAACAAGCTTTCTTT. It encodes CATGGPIQQAFF.

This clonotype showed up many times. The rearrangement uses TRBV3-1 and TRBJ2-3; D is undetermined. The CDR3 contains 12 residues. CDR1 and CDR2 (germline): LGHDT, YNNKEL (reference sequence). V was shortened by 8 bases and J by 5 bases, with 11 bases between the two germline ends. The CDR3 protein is CASGNLGDTQYF. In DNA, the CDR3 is TGTGCCAGCGGAAACCTGGGAGATACGCAGTATTTT.

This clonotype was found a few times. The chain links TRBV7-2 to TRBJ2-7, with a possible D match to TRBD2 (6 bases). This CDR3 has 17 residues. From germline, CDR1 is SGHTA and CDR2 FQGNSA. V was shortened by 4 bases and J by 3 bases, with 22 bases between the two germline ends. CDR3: CASSSPVSSGSLYEQYF. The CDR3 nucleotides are TGTGCCAGCAGCTCTCCTGTTTCCAGCGGGTCCCTCTACGAGCAGTACTTC.

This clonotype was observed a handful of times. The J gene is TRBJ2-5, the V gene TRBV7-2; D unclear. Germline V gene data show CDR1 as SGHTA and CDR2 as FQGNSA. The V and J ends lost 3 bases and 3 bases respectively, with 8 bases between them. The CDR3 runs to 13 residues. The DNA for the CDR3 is TGTGCCAGCAGCTTTGATTCCGAAGAGACCCAGTACTTC. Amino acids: CASSFDSEETQYF.

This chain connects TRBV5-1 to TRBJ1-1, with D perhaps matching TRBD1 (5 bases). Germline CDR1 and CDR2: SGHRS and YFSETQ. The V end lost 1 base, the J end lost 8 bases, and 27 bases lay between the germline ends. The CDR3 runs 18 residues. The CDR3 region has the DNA TGCGCCAGCAGCTTGAAGGTGATTTGGCTAAGGGACCCCGGGGAAGCTTTCTTT. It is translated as CASSLKVIWLRDPGEAFF.

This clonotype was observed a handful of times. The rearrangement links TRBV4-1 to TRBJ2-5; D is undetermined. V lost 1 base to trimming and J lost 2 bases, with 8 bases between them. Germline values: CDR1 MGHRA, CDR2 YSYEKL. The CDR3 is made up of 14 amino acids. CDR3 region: CASSQVVDQETQYF. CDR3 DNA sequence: TGCGCCAGCAGCCAAGTGGTGGATCAAGAGACCCAGTACTTC.

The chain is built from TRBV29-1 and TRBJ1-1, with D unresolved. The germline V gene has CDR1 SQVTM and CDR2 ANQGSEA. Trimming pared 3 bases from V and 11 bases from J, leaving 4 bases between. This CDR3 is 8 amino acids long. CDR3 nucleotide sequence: TGCAGCGTTGATAGGGCTTTCTTT. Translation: CSVDRAFF.

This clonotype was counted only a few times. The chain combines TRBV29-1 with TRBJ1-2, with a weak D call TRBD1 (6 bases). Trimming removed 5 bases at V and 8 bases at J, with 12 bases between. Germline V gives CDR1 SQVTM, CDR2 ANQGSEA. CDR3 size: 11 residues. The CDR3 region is CSVRQVIGYTF. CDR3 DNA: TGCAGCGTTCGACAGGTGATCGGCTACACCTTC.

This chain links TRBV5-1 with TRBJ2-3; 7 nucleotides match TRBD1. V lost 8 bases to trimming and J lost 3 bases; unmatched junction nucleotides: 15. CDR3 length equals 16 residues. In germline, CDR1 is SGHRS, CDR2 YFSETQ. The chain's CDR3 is CASRTVYRGETDTQYF. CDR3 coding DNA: TGCGCCAGTCGCACCGTTTACAGGGGAGAGACAGATACGCAGTATTTT.

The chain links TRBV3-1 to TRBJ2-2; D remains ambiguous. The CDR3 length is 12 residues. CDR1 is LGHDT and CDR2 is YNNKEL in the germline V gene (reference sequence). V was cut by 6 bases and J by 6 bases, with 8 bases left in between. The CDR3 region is CASSFGSGELFF. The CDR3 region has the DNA TGTGCCAGCAGTTTCGGATCCGGGGAGCTGTTTTTT.

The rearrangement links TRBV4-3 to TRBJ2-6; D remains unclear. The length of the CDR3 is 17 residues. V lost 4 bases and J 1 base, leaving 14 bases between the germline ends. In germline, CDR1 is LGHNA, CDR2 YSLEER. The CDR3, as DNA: TGCGCCAGCAGCCCCCGAGGACCAGCTTCTGGGGCCAACGTCCTGACTTTC. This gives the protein CASSPRGPASGANVLTF.

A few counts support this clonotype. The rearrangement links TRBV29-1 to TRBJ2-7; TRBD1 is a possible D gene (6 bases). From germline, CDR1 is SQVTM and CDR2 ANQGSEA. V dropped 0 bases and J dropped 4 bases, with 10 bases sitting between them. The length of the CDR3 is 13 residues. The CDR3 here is CSVEDFQGYEQYF. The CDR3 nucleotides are TGCAGCGTTGAAGATTTTCAGGGGTACGAGCAGTACTTC.

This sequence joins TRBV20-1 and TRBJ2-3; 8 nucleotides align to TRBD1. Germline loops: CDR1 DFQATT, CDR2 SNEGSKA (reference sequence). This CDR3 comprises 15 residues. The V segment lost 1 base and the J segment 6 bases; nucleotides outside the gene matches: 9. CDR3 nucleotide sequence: TGCAGTGCTAGAGGGGAGGACAGGGCCCGGGATACGCAGTATTTT. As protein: CSARGEDRARDTQYF.

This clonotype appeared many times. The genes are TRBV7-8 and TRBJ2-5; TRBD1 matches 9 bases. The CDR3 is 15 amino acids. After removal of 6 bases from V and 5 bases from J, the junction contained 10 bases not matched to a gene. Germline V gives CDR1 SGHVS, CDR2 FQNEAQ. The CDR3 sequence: CASRGQGNIPETQYF. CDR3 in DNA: TGTGCCAGCAGGGGACAGGGAAACATTCCGGAGACCCAGTACTTC.